This TCR beta chain was found in a study of cytomegalovirus exposure and HLA in healthy donors. CDR1 is LNHDA and CDR2 is SQIVND in the germline V gene (reference sequence). V lost 5 bases, J lost 2 bases, and 18 bases lay in between. There are 16 residues in the CDR3. As regards this clone: Its matching antigen is unknown.

Findings and caveats of the study: Diagnosis of cytomegalovirus status made by the classifier reportedly showed high specificity and sensitivity. A later analysis reportedly found fewer N-insertions in an Asian-associated ancestry cluster than the roughly 670-donor mean.

The PCR made use of 60 Vbeta and 13 Jbeta primers. Using immunoSEQ multiplex PCR, the repertoire was profiled, and TCRdb retains in-frame clones only, with some absent. The sample comprises 140,000 to 150,000 clones, 60% to 80% of which are singletons, and 6.7% rests with the top ten. Material: PBMCs. V gene TRBV19 combines with J gene TRBJ2-5, with a possible D match to TRBD1 (5 bases). The clonotype originates from a woman aged 40 to 50 in good health and CMV-seropositive. CDR3 protein: CASSLTNRRPQETQYF. DNA of the CDR3: TGTGCCAGTAGTCTAACCAACAGGCGACCGCAAGAGACCCAGTACTTC.